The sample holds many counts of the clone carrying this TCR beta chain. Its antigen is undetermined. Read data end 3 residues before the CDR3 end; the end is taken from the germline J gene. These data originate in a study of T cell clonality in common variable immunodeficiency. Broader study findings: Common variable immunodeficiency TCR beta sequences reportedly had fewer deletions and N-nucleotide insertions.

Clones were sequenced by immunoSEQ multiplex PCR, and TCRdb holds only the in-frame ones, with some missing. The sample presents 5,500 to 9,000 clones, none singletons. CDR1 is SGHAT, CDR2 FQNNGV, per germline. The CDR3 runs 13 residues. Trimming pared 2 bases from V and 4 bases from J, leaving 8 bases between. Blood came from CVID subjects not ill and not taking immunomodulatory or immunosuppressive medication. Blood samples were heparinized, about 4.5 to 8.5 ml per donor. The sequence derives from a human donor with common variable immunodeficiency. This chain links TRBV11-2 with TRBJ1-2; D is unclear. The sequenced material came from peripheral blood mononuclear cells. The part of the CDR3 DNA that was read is TGTGCCAGCAGCTTAAGTGGGCCCTATGGC. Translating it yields CASSLSGPYG. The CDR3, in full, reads CASSLSGPYGYTF.